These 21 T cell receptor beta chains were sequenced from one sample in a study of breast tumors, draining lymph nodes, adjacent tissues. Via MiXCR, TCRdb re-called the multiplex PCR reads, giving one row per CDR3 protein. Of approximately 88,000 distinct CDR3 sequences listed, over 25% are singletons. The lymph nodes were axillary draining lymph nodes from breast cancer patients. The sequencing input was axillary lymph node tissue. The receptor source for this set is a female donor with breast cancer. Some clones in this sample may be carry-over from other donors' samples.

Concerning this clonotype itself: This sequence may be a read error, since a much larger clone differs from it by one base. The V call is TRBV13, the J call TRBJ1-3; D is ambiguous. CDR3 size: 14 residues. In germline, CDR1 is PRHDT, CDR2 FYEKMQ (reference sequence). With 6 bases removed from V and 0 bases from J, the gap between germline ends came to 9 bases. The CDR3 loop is CASRMHGSGNTIYF. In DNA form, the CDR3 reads TGTGCCAGCAGGATGCACGGCTCTGGAAACACCATATATTTT.

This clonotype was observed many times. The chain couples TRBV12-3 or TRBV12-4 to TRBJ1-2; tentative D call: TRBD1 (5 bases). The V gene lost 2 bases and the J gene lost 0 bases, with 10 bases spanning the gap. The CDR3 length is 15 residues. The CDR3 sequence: CASSLTGAANYGYTF. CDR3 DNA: TGTGCCAGCAGTTTAACAGGAGCAGCTAACTATGGCTACACCTTC.

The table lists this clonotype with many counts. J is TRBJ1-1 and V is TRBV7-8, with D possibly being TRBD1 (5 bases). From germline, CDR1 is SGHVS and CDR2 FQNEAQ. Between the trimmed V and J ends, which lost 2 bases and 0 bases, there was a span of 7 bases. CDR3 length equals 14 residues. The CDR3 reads CASSLQGLNTEAFF. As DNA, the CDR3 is TGTGCCAGCAGCTTACAGGGTTTGAACACTGAAGCTTTCTTT.

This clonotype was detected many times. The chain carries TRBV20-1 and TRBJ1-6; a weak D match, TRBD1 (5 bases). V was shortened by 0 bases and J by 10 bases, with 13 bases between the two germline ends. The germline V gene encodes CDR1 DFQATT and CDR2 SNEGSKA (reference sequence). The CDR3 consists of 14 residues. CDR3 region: CSARDAGKGSPLHF. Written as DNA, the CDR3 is TGCAGTGCTAGAGACGCAGGGAAAGGGTCACCCCTCCACTTT.

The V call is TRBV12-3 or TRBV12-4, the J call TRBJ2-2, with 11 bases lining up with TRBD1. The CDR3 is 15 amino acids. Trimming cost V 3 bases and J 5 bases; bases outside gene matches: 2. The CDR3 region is CASSLGQGETGELFF. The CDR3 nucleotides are TGTGCCAGCAGTTTGGGACAGGGGGAAACCGGGGAGCTGTTTTTT.

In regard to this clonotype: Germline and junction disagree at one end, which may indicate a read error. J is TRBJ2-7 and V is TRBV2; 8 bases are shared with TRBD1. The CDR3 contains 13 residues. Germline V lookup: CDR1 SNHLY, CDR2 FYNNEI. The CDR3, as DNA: TGTGCCAGCAAAGGACAGGGCGCCTACGAGCAGTGCTTC. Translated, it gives CASKGQGAYEQCF.

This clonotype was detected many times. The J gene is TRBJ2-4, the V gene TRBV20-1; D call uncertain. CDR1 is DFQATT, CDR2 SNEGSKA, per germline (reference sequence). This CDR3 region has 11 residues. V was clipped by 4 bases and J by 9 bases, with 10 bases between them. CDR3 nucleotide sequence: TGCAGTGCTACGCGTGTTGGCATTCAGTACTTC. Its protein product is CSATRVGIQYF.

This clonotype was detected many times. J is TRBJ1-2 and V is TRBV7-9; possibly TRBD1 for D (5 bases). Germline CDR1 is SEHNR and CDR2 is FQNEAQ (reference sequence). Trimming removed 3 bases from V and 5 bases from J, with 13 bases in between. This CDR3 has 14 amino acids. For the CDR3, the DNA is TGTGCCAGCAGCTTTGGGGGTGCTTTTTATGGCTACACCTTC. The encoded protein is CASSFGGAFYGYTF.

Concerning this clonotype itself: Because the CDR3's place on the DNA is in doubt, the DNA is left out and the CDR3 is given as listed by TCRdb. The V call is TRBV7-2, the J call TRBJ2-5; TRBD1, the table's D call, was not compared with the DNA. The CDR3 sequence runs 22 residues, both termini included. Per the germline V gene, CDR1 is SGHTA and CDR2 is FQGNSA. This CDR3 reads CASSFYICSARTQGDNQETQYF.

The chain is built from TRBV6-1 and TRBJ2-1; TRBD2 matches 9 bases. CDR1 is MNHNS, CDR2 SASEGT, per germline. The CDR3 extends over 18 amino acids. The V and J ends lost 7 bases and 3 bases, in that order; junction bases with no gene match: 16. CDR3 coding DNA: TGTGCCAGCACGAAACAGGGTAGCGGGAGAGGTGTCTACAATGAGCAGTTCTTC. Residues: CASTKQGSGRGVYNEQFF.

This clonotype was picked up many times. The CDR3: CASRGPGHEKLFF. As DNA, the CDR3 is TGTGCCAGTAGGGGGCCGGGTCATGAAAAACTGTTTTTT. J is TRBJ1-4 and V is TRBV19; maybe TRBD1 (5 bases). The germline V and J ends were trimmed by 6 bases and 6 bases, with 11 bases remaining between them. Germline loops: CDR1 LNHDA, CDR2 SQIVND (reference sequence). The CDR3 covers 13 residues.

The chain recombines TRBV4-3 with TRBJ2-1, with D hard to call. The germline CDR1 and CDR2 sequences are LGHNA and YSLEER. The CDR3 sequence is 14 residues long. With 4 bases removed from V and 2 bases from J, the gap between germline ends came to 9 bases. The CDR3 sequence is CASSLRSAYNEQFF. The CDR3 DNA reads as TGCGCCAGCAGCCTGCGGAGCGCCTACAATGAGCAGTTCTTC.

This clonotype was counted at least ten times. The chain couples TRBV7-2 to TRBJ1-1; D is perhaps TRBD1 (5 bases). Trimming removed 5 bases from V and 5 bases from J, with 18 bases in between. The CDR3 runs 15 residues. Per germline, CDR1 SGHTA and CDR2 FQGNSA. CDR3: CASSKEVGALTEAFF. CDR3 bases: TGTGCCAGCAGCAAGGAGGTAGGGGCTTTGACTGAAGCTTTCTTT.

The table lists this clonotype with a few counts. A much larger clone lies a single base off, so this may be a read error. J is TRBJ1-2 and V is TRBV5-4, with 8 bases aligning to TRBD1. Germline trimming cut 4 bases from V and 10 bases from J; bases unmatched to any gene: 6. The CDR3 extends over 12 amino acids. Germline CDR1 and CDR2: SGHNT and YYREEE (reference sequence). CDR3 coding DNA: TGTGCCAGCAGCCCGGACAGGGCAGACTACACCTTC. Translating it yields CASSPDRADYTF.

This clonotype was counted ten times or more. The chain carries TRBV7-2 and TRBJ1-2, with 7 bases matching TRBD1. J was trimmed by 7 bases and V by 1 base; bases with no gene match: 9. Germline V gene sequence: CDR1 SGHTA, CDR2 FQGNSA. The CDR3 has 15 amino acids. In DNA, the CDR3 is TGTGCCAGCAGCTTAGTACAGGGGAAGATGGGTGGCTACACCTTC. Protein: CASSLVQGKMGGYTF.

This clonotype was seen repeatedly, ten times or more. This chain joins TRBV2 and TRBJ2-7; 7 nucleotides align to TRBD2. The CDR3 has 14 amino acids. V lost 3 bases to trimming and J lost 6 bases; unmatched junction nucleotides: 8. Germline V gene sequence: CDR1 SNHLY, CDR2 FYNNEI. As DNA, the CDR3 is TGTGCCAGCAGTGATCAAGCGGGACCCCCCGAGCAGTACTTC. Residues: CASSDQAGPPEQYF.

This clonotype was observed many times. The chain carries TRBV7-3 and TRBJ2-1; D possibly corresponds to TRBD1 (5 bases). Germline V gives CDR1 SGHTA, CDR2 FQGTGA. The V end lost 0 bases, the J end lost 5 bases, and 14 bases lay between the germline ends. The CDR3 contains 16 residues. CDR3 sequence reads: CASSLTLARADNEQFF. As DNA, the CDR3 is TGTGCCAGCAGCTTAACGTTGGCCAGGGCAGACAATGAGCAGTTCTTC. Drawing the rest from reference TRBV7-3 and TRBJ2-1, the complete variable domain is GAGVSQTPSNKVTEKGKYVELRCDPISGHTALYWYRQSLGQGPEFLIYFQGTGAADDSGLPNDRFFAVRPEGSVSTLKIQRTERGDSAVYLCASSLTLARADNEQFFGPGTRLTVL.

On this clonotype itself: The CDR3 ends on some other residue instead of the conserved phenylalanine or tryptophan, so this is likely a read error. The CDR3, as DNA: TGTGCCAGCAGTGTGGACAGCACCTATGGCTACACCCTC. Translated, it gives CASSVDSTYGYTL. The chain recombines TRBV5-5 with TRBJ1-2, with D maybe TRBD1 (6 bases). The CDR3 runs to 13 residues. V was trimmed by 5 bases and J by 4 bases, leaving 12 bases between them. Germline loops: CDR1 SGHKS, CDR2 YYEKEE (reference sequence).

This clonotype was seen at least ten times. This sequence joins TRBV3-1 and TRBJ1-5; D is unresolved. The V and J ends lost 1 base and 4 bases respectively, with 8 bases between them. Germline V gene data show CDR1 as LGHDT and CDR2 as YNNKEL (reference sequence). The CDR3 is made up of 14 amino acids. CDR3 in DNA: TGTGCCAGCAGCCAAGCCGGGATGAATCAGCCCCAGCATTTT. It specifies CASSQAGMNQPQHF. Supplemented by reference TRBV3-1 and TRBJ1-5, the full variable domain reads DTAVSQTPKYLVTQMGNDKSIKCEQNLGHDTMYWYKQDSKKFLKIMFSYNNKELIINETVPNRFSPKSPDKAHLNLHINSLELGDSAVYFCASSQAGMNQPQHFGDGTRLSIL.

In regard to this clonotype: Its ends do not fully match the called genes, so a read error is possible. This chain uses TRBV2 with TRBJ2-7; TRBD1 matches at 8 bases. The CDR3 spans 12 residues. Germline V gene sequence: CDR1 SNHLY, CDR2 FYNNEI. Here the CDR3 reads CVSLGTGYEQYF. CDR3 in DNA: TGTGTCAGCTTAGGGACAGGCTACGAGCAGTACTTC.

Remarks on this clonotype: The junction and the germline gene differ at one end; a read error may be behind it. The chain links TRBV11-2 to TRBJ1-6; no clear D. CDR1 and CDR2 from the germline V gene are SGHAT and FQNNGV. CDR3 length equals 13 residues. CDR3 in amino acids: CASRLGPTLPLHF. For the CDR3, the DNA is TGTGCCAGCCGCTTAGGTCCGACACTACCCCTCCACTTT.